This entry lists 26 T cell receptor beta chains sequenced from one sample in a study of blood T cell repertoires in COVID-19. The assay was immunoSEQ multiplex PCR, and TCRdb's table has in-frame clones only and misses some. The sample records about 210,000 clones, 85% being singletons. Sequencing used peripheral blood. These receptors all come from a man aged 45-65 years with COVID-19, enrolled during active disease.

The chain joins TRBV20-1 to TRBJ2-5; D is possibly TRBD2 (5 bases). This CDR3 contains 10 residues. In germline, CDR1 is DFQATT, CDR2 SNEGSKA (reference sequence). Trimming stripped 6 bases from V and 7 bases from J, with 9 bases between. The CDR3 loop reads CSAEAATQYF. CDR3 in DNA: TGCAGTGCGGAGGCGGCGACCCAGTACTTC.

The rearrangement joins TRBV11-2 to TRBJ2-7, with D possibly matching TRBD2 (6 bases). V lost 0 bases and J lost 6, with 12 bases in between. Germline CDR1 and CDR2: SGHAT and FQNNGV. The CDR3 contains 14 residues. CDR3 protein: CASSLDRRGGEQYF. The CDR3, as DNA: TGTGCCAGCAGCTTAGATCGGAGGGGTGGCGAGCAGTACTTC.

V usage is TRBV28 and J usage is TRBJ1-3, with 9 positions matching TRBD1. Germline-derived CDR1 and CDR2 are MDHEN and SYDVKM. The J segment lost 2 bases and the V segment lost 10 bases, leaving 3 bases of the junction unmatched. CDR3 length equals 13 residues. In nucleotides, the CDR3 is TGTGCCACCCGGGACAGGGCTGGAAACACCATATATTTT. Protein: CATRDRAGNTIYF.

This chain connects TRBV28 to TRBJ1-2, with TRBD1 identical over 8 bases. The CDR3 has 14 amino acids. The ends lost 5 bases at V and 3 bases at J; junction bases unmatched: 5. The germline V gene encodes CDR1 MDHEN and CDR2 SYDVKM. This CDR3 reads CASSGGDRYYGYTF. As DNA, the CDR3 is TGTGCCAGCAGTGGAGGGGACAGGTACTATGGCTACACCTTC.

The rearrangement uses TRBV29-1 and TRBJ2-5, with 10 bases fitting TRBD1. The V gene end was trimmed by 7 bases and the J gene end by 5 bases; junction bases not matched to a gene: 13. Germline values: CDR1 SQVTM, CDR2 ANQGSEA. The CDR3 has 15 amino acids. The CDR3 coding sequence is TGCAGCGCATCGTCCGGGACAGGGGCGTTCGAGACCCAGTACTTC. This encodes CSASSGTGAFETQYF.

The V call is TRBV5-1, the J call TRBJ1-1; D gene ambiguous. This CDR3 has 13 amino acids. V dropped 6 bases and J dropped 1 base, with 10 bases sitting between them. Germline V gene sequence: CDR1 SGHRS, CDR2 YFSETQ. This CDR3 reads CASTEQSNTEAFF. The CDR3 DNA reads TGCGCCAGCACCGAACAGTCGAACACTGAAGCTTTCTTT.

This rearrangement joins TRBV5-4 to TRBJ1-6; TRBD1 might be the D (5 bases). V shed 0 bases and J shed 7 bases, with 14 bases lying between them. Germline V gene lookup returns CDR1 SGHNT and CDR2 YYREEE (reference sequence). The CDR3 has 16 residues. CDR3 in amino acids: CASSLDGRVGNSPLHF. As DNA, the CDR3 is TGTGCCAGCAGCTTGGATGGCAGGGTGGGAAATTCACCCCTCCACTTT.

The chain links TRBV4-3 to TRBJ1-2, with TRBD1 as a possible D gene (5 bases). The CDR3 runs to 14 residues. V lost 0 bases to trimming and J lost 6 bases, with 11 bases between them. Germline values: CDR1 LGHNA, CDR2 YSLEER. The DNA of the CDR3 is TGCGCCAGCAGCCAAGACTTGGCAGGGAATGGCTACACCTTC. This gives the protein CASSQDLAGNGYTF.

The chain has TRBV14 and TRBJ2-3, with 7 bases aligning to TRBD2. CDR3 length: 16 residues. The V and J ends lost 0 bases and 8 bases, in that order; junction bases with no gene match: 11. Germline V gene data show CDR1 as SGHDN and CDR2 as FVKESK. The CDR3 nucleotides read TGTGCCAGCAGCCAAGACCCAGCGGGGCTCCTTGGTACGCAGTATTTT. Translation: CASSQDPAGLLGTQYF. Filled out from reference TRBV14 and TRBJ2-3, the complete variable domain reads EAGVTQFPSHSVIEKGQTVTLRCDPISGHDNLYWYRRVMGKEIKFLLHFVKESKQDESGMPNNRFLAERTGGTYSTLKVQPAELEDSGVYFCASSQDPAGLLGTQYFGPGTRLTVL.

This chain joins TRBV10-3 and TRBJ1-3; D is undetermined. Germline V gives CDR1 ENHRY, CDR2 SYGVKD. This CDR3 comprises 14 residues. Trimming stripped 6 bases from V and 0 bases from J, with 9 bases between. The DNA for the CDR3 is TGTGCCATCAGAGACTCGCGCTCTGGAAACACCATATATTTT. Amino acids: CAIRDSRSGNTIYF.

The V call is TRBV7-2, the J call TRBJ2-7; D not resolved. From germline, CDR1 is SGHTA and CDR2 FQGNSA. This CDR3 has 15 amino acids. Deletions cut 5 bases from V and 0 bases from J, with 14 bases between. Here the CDR3 DNA reads TGTGCCAGCAGCGACCCCCGCGGAATCTCCTACGAGCAGTACTTC. Amino acid sequence: CASSDPRGISYEQYF.

The V gene is TRBV6-8, the J gene TRBJ2-1; TRBD2 matches at 15 bases. With V trimmed by 7 bases and J by 3 bases, 10 bases remained unmatched. Germline V gene sequence: CDR1 MNHGY, CDR2 SAAAGT. The CDR3 totals 18 residues. The CDR3 protein is CASTEIRTSGGGYNEQFF. CDR3 sequence (DNA): TGTGCCAGCACAGAGATAAGGACTAGCGGGGGGGGCTACAATGAGCAGTTCTTC.

The chain has TRBV27 and TRBJ2-7, with 10 positions matching TRBD2. Germline CDR1 MNHEY, CDR2 SMNVEV (reference sequence). The ends lost 3 bases at V and 1 base at J; junction bases unmatched: 3. This CDR3 region has 15 residues. CDR3 coding DNA: TGTGCCAGCAGTTTCACTAGCGGGGCGTCCTACGAGCAGTACTTC. Its translation: CASSFTSGASYEQYF.

The chain recombines TRBV2 with TRBJ2-7; 8 bases match TRBD2. The CDR3 is 14 residues long. Looked up from germline, CDR1 is SNHLY and CDR2 is FYNNEI. Unmatched junction bases numbered 9, after V lost 7 bases and J lost 4 bases. The CDR3 protein is CASKLSGVAYEQYF. For the CDR3, the DNA is TGTGCCAGCAAGCTTAGCGGGGTGGCGTACGAGCAGTACTTC.

The chain has TRBV6-5 and TRBJ2-7, with 8 bases lining up with TRBD1. Germline lookup yields CDR1 MNHEY and CDR2 SVGAGI. The V gene end was trimmed by 4 bases and the J gene end by 2 bases; junction bases not matched to a gene: 7. CDR3 size: 15 residues. CDR3 coding DNA: TGTGCCAGCAGTTCAGTACCAGGGGGCGCCTACGAGCAGTACTTC. As protein: CASSSVPGGAYEQYF.

The chain uses TRBV6-5 and TRBJ1-1, with D perhaps TRBD1 (6 bases). CDR1 and CDR2 (germline): MNHEY, SVGAGI. There are 12 residues in the CDR3. The germline V and J ends were trimmed by 5 bases and 7 bases, with 11 bases remaining between them. Here the CDR3 reads CASSTPGVEAFF. The DNA of the CDR3 is TGTGCCAGCAGTACCCCAGGGGTTGAAGCTTTCTTT.

This clone has just one count. The genes are TRBV4-1 and TRBJ2-1, with D uncertain. V dropped 2 bases and J dropped 5 bases, with 10 bases sitting between them. The CDR3 runs to 14 residues. The germline gives CDR1 MGHRA, CDR2 YSYEKL. The DNA for the CDR3 is TGCGCCAGCAGCCAAAATAGAACTCACAATGAGCAGTTCTTC. Amino acid sequence: CASSQNRTHNEQFF.

The chain joins TRBV6-5 to TRBJ1-3, with unresolved D. V gave up 8 bases and J gave up 0 bases, with 14 bases separating them. Germline CDR1 reads MNHEY; CDR2 reads SVGAGI. This CDR3 has 15 residues. CDR3 in amino acids: CASRVQQSSGNTIYF. CDR3 nucleotides: TGTGCCAGCCGCGTACAGCAGAGCTCTGGAAACACCATATATTTT.

The rearrangement uses TRBV30 and TRBJ1-6; the D is unclear. Germline V gene lookup returns CDR1 GTSNPN and CDR2 SVGIG (reference sequence). Trimming took 5 bases from V and 1 from J, leaving 12 bases between them. The CDR3 totals 15 residues. In DNA form, the CDR3 reads TGTGCCTGGCTCTCCGGGGTATCCTATAATTCACCCCTCCACTTT. As protein: CAWLSGVSYNSPLHF.

V gene TRBV30 combines with J gene TRBJ1-1; TRBD1 aligns across 8 bases. V shed 3 bases and J 1 base; nucleotides not matched to a gene: 1. The CDR3 covers 13 residues. Germline values: CDR1 GTSNPN, CDR2 SVGIG (reference sequence). The DNA for the CDR3 is TGTGCCTGGAGCACAGGGGGGAACACTGAAGCTTTCTTT. Amino acids: CAWSTGGNTEAFF. The whole variable domain, filled in from reference TRBV30 and TRBJ1-1, reads SQTIHQWPATLVQPVGSPLSLECTVEGTSNPNLYWYRQAAGRGLQLLFYSVGIGQISSEVPQNLSASRPQDRQFILSSKKLLLSDSGFYLCAWSTGGNTEAFFGQGTRLTVV.

This sequence joins TRBV5-6 and TRBJ1-1; D gene uncertain. This CDR3 has 13 amino acids. Trimming shortened V by 1 base and J by 0 bases, and 4 bases separated the two germline ends. CDR1 and CDR2 from the germline V gene are SGHDT and YYEEEE. Here the CDR3 DNA reads TGTGCCAGCAGCTTGAGAGTGAACACTGAAGCTTTCTTT. The encoded protein is CASSLRVNTEAFF.

The chain employs TRBV5-1 and TRBJ2-7; TRBD1 matches at 9 bases. The CDR3 is 16 amino acids. The ends lost 0 bases at V and 7 bases at J; junction bases unmatched: 11. Germline V gene data show CDR1 as SGHRS and CDR2 as YFSETQ. The CDR3 protein is CASSLDRSGTGWEQYF. CDR3 DNA sequence: TGCGCCAGCAGCTTGGACCGATCCGGGACAGGGTGGGAGCAGTACTTC.

This clone is deemed medium-sized. The V call is TRBV19, the J call TRBJ1-6; D is unclear. Germline V gene lookup returns CDR1 LNHDA and CDR2 SQIVND (reference sequence). The CDR3 is 13 amino acids. Trimming stripped 4 bases from V and 12 bases from J, with 13 bases between. This CDR3 reads CASSNGRRGPLHF. CDR3 DNA: TGTGCCAGTAGTAACGGACGACGGGGACCCCTCCACTTT.

The chain uses TRBV29-1 and TRBJ2-2; 10 bases fit TRBD1. This CDR3 has 15 residues. Trimming took 6 bases from V and 4 from J; bases not matched to a gene: 8. Germline V CDR1 and CDR2: SQVTM, ANQGSEA. The CDR3, as DNA: TGCAGCGTACGACCGGGACAGGGGATCACCGGGGAGCTGTTTTTT. It yields the protein CSVRPGQGITGELFF.

The rearrangement uses TRBV4-2 and TRBJ2-3; 8 bases are shared with TRBD2. Germline CDR1 reads LGHNA; CDR2 reads YNFKEQ. Losses at the gene ends were 1 base for V and 0 bases for J; bases not matched to a gene: 12. The CDR3 length is 19 residues. CDR3 loop: CASSQAAGGRPPSTDTQYF. For the CDR3, the DNA is TGTGCCAGCAGCCAAGCTGCGGGGGGCCGACCTCCTAGCACAGATACGCAGTATTTT.

The CDR3 bases are TGTGCCAGCAGTTCTATCCGGCTAGGGCAGTTCTTC. Protein sequence: CASSSIRLGQFF. This chain connects TRBV6-2 or TRBV6-3 to TRBJ2-1; D is ambiguous. The CDR3 runs to 12 residues. Germline V lookup: CDR1 MNHEY, CDR2 SVGEGT. The V end was cut by 4 bases, the J end by 12 bases, with 13 bases between.